This TCR beta chain was captured in a study of shared clonotypes between healthy human individuals. Using immunoSEQ multiplex PCR, the repertoire was profiled, and TCRdb retains in-frame clones only, with some absent. Counted here are roughly 590,000 clones, around 95% occurring once; the ten biggest clones make up 0.1% to 0.11%. Study findings and constraints: The sampled material consisted only of blood, and tissue repertoires are likely to differ.

As to this clone: As yet, its antigen is unknown.

Terminally differentiated effector memory CD45RA+ cells were left out of the naive CD8 fraction, which was CD45RO-negative and positively selected for CCR7. The specimen sequenced was naive CD8+ T cells sorted from blood. The receptor comes from a woman in her twenties or thirties in good health.

Here the CDR3 DNA reads TGTGCCAGCAGTCCGAGTGAGGGACTCTACGAGCAGTACTTC. This translates into CASSPSEGLYEQYF. This chain links TRBV6-5 with TRBJ2-7; possible D gene TRBD2, 6 bases. Trimming took off 5 bases at V and 3 bases at J, with 14 bases between the two ends. CDR1 and CDR2 from the germline V gene are MNHEY and SVGAGI. The CDR3 totals 14 residues.